Listed here are 14 T cell receptor beta chains from one sample, sequenced in a study of T cell changes during pregnancy in multiple sclerosis. Clones were read by immunoSEQ multiplex PCR, and TCRdb kept only the in-frame ones, dropping some. The repertoire holds about 72,000 clones, with 75% to 95% as singletons. This material consisted of peripheral blood, taken in the third trimester of pregnancy. These receptors came from a female donor in good health, enrolled as a control in a pregnancy study.

The chain combines TRBV5-1 with TRBJ1-3; D is unclear. Germline lookup yields CDR1 SGHRS and CDR2 YFSETQ. V was cut by 4 bases and J by 2 bases, with 7 bases left in between. The CDR3 sequence is 13 residues long. For the CDR3, the DNA is TGCGCCAGCAGCCGGGAAGCTGGAAACACCATATATTTT. Its translation is CASSREAGNTIYF.

This clone showed up just once. V is TRBV6-5 and J is TRBJ1-2; 7 bases match TRBD1. Germline CDR1 MNHEY, CDR2 SVGAGI. CDR3 length: 16 residues. J lost 2 bases, V lost 0 bases, and 6 bases had no gene match. The DNA for the CDR3 is TGTGCCAGCAGTTACTCTGGGACAGCCCCAAACTATGGCTACACCTTC. This translates into CASSYSGTAPNYGYTF.

The chain joins TRBV19 to TRBJ2-5; D is possibly TRBD1 (7 bases). The germline gives CDR1 LNHDA, CDR2 SQIVND (reference sequence). V lost 5 bases, J lost 5 bases, and 18 bases lay in between. The CDR3 sequence is 15 residues long. This chain's CDR3 is CASSPLRAGGETQYF. The CDR3 DNA follows: TGTGCCAGTAGTCCCCTCAGGGCAGGGGGGGAGACCCAGTACTTC.

The chain carries TRBV6-5 and TRBJ1-2; D may be TRBD1 (6 bases). Germline V CDR1 and CDR2: MNHEY, SVGAGI. V gave up 7 bases and J gave up 8 bases, with 20 bases separating them. The CDR3 loop spans 14 amino acids. The CDR3 coding sequence is TGTGCCAGCACCCGGGGGGCCGCGGTTGGGGGCTACACCTTC. Amino acids: CASTRGAAVGGYTF.

This rearrangement joins TRBV6-5 to TRBJ2-1, with D hard to call. The CDR3 consists of 15 residues. Per germline, CDR1 MNHEY and CDR2 SVGAGI. With 3 bases removed from V and 10 bases from J, the gap between germline ends came to 19 bases. This chain's CDR3 is CASSYDQVKRWEQFF. DNA for the CDR3: TGTGCCAGCAGTTATGATCAAGTGAAGCGTTGGGAGCAGTTCTTC.

Concerning this clone: One end of the junction does not line up with germline, which may come from a read error. The J gene is TRBJ2-7, the V gene TRBV14; TRBD1 matches 7 bases. This CDR3 region has 14 residues. Germline V gene sequence: CDR1 SGHDN, CDR2 FVKESK. CDR3 sequence reads: CASRQGQESYEQYF. The CDR3 DNA reads as TGTGCCAGCAGGCAAGGACAGGAATCCTACGAGCAGTACTTC.

The J gene is TRBJ1-5, the V gene TRBV19, with 8 nucleotides matching TRBD1. The J segment lost 9 bases and the V segment lost 6 bases, leaving 10 bases of the junction unmatched. The V gene's germline CDR1 is LNHDA and CDR2 SQIVND (reference sequence). This CDR3 comprises 14 residues. CDR3 nucleotides: TGTGCCAGTAGCCCGTCGACAGGGGTATGGCCCCAGCATTTT. The encoded protein is CASSPSTGVWPQHF. The full variable domain, rest sourced from reference TRBV19 and TRBJ1-5, is DGGITQSPKYLFRKEGQNVTLSCEQNLNHDAMYWYRQDPGQGLRLIYYSQIVNDFQKGDIAEGYSVSREKKESFPLTVTSAQKNPTAFYLCASSPSTGVWPQHFGDGTRLSIL.

The chain uses TRBV5-1 and TRBJ2-7; D is uncertain. The V end lost 4 bases, the J end lost 1 base, and 12 bases lay between the germline ends. This CDR3 contains 14 residues. Germline loops: CDR1 SGHRS, CDR2 YFSETQ. The CDR3 bases are TGCGCCAGCAGCCAAGACGGGTATTCCTACGAGCAGTACTTC. Its translation: CASSQDGYSYEQYF.

The rearrangement links TRBV4-2 to TRBJ1-1; 9 bases agree with TRBD1. The CDR3 contains 16 residues. The ends lost 0 bases at V and 4 bases at J; junction bases unmatched: 6. The germline V gene encodes CDR1 LGHNA and CDR2 YNFKEQ. In nucleotides, the CDR3 is TGTGCCAGCAGCCAAGATTGGGGGACAGGGAGCACTGAAGCTTTCTTT. Its translation: CASSQDWGTGSTEAFF.

The rearrangement uses TRBV2 and TRBJ2-5, with D perhaps matching TRBD1 (6 bases). The CDR3 runs to 12 residues. The V end was cut by 5 bases, the J end by 13 bases, with 17 bases between. The germline CDR1 and CDR2 sequences are SNHLY and FYNNEI. CDR3 nucleotides: TGTGCCAGCAGTCAGGATTGGGACACCGCGTACTTC. Protein sequence: CASSQDWDTAYF.

This sequence joins TRBV20-1 and TRBJ1-2; D ambiguous. The germline CDR1 and CDR2 sequences are DFQATT and SNEGSKA (reference sequence). With 5 bases removed from V and 5 bases from J, the gap between germline ends came to 9 bases. The CDR3 totals 11 residues. The CDR3 reads CSAPSSYGYTF. The CDR3 DNA is TGCAGTGCTCCTTCTTCTTATGGCTACACCTTC.

The chain couples TRBV23-1 to TRBJ1-5; 7 positions agree with TRBD1. TRBV23-1 is recorded as an ORF, its role being uncertain. The ends lost 1 base at V and 5 bases at J; junction bases unmatched: 14. This CDR3 has 18 amino acids. The CDR3 DNA is TGCGCCAGCAGTCAATATGATACTCAGGGGGGACGATATCAGCCCCAGCATTTT. This encodes CASSQYDTQGGRYQPQHF.

This chain connects TRBV5-1 to TRBJ1-2; 7 positions agree with TRBD1. This CDR3 has 13 residues. Germline V lookup: CDR1 SGHRS, CDR2 YFSETQ. Trimming at V came to 4 bases and at J to 4 bases, leaving 4 bases not matched to a gene. CDR3 protein: CASSEGQRYGYTF. The CDR3 DNA is TGCGCCAGCAGCGAGGGACAGCGCTATGGCTACACCTTC.

The chain combines TRBV7-8 with TRBJ2-7, with 14 bases matching TRBD2. V lost 1 base, J lost 4 bases, and 3 bases stayed unmatched. CDR3 size: 16 residues. Germline-derived CDR1 and CDR2 are SGHVS and FQNEAQ. CDR3 DNA: TGTGCCAGCAGCTTAGGGGGACTAGCGGGAGTTTACGAGCAGTACTTC. This gives the protein CASSLGGLAGVYEQYF.